Following are 2 T cell receptor beta chains from one sample sequenced in a study of cytomegalovirus exposure and HLA in healthy donors. Measured with immunoSEQ multiplex PCR; TCRdb has only the in-frame clones, and not every one. The repertoire has around 71,000 clones, about 94% of them found once; the top ten carry roughly 1.4%. What was sequenced was PBMCs. The receptors come from a man between 18 and 35 years old in good health and CMV-seropositive.

This rearrangement joins TRBV15 to TRBJ2-7; D is perhaps TRBD1 (6 bases). This CDR3 has 14 amino acids. Trimming shortened V by 5 bases and J by 2 bases, and 13 bases separated the two germline ends. Germline V gene sequence: CDR1 LNHNV, CDR2 YYDKDF (reference sequence). The CDR3 sequence is CATSADSFAYEQYF. CDR3 nucleotides: TGTGCCACCAGCGCGGACAGTTTCGCCTACGAGCAGTACTTC.

The rearrangement links TRBV5-1 to TRBJ1-1; D remains ambiguous. V was shortened by 1 base and J by 1 base, with 8 bases between the two germline ends. Germline V gives CDR1 SGHRS, CDR2 YFSETQ. CDR3 length equals 14 residues. The chain's CDR3 is CASSLRFGNTEAFF. In nucleotides, the CDR3 is TGCGCCAGCAGCTTGCGGTTCGGGAACACTGAAGCTTTCTTT.